This entry is about one T cell receptor beta chain. The data were taken from a study of blood T cells in healthy people across ages. A second PCR, run for roughly 7 to 12 cycles, used a sample-barcoded 5' primer plus a J-beta primer mix. A single record per CDR3 protein comes from TCRdb applying MiXCR to the 5' RACE reads. The repertoire consists of some 1.1 million distinct CDR3 sequences, with roughly two fifths occurring once and the leading ten covering approximately 14%. Per germline, CDR1 LGHNA and CDR2 YSLEER. J lost 3 bases, V lost 5 bases, and 6 bases had no gene match. This CDR3 comprises 14 residues.

The source material was blood. The J gene is TRBJ1-1, the V gene TRBV4-3, with TRBD1 identical over 7 bases. The TCR sequence derives from a man younger than 35 in good health. The CDR3 loop is CASSATGSDTEAFF. The CDR3 region has the DNA TGCGCCAGCAGCGCGACAGGGAGCGACACTGAAGCTTTCTTT.